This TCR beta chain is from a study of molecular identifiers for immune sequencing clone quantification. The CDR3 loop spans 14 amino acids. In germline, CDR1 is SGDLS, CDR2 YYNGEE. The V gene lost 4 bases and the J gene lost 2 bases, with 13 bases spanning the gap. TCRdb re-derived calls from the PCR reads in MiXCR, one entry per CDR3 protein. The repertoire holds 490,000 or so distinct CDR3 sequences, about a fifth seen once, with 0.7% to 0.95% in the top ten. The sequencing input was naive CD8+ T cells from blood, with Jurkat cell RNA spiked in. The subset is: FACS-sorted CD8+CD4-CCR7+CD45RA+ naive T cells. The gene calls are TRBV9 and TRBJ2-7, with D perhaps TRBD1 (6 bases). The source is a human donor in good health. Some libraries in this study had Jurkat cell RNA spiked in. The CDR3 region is CASSTGQYPYEQYF. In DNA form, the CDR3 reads TGTGCCAGCAGCACAGGACAGTACCCCTACGAGCAGTACTTC.